A single sample is the source of the 21 T cell receptor beta chains below, sequenced in a study of cytomegalovirus exposure and HLA in healthy donors. Sequencing used immunoSEQ multiplex PCR; TCRdb keeps in-frame clones, though not all of them. This table holds over 150,000 clones, 86% found once. Material: PBMCs. The receptor set was obtained from a woman aged 30 to 39 in good health and CMV-seronegative.

This clone was observed once. The chain joins TRBV13 to TRBJ2-7; 7 nucleotides align to TRBD2. The CDR3 totals 14 residues. The V segment lost 2 bases and the J segment 3 bases; nucleotides outside the gene matches: 4. Germline lookup yields CDR1 PRHDT and CDR2 FYEKMQ (reference sequence). CDR3 DNA sequence: TGTGCCAGCAGCTTACGGGGGGTGATCTACGAGCAGTACTTC. This gives the protein CASSLRGVIYEQYF.

V gene TRBV6-6 combines with J gene TRBJ1-3, with no clear D. Germline assignment: CDR1 MNHNY and CDR2 SVGAGI (reference sequence). This CDR3 is 14 amino acids long. With 7 bases removed from V and 3 bases from J, the gap between germline ends came to 13 bases. The CDR3 region is CASIPGLYGNTIYF. The CDR3 nucleotides read TGTGCCAGCATCCCGGGCCTATATGGAAACACCATATATTTT.

This chain connects TRBV7-2 to TRBJ1-2; a possible D gene is TRBD1 (5 bases). Trimming took 8 bases from V and 4 from J, leaving 14 bases between them. CDR1 and CDR2 from the germline V gene are SGHTA and FQGNSA. The CDR3 is 13 residues long. CDR3 sequence reads: CASYPGTTYGYTF. In nucleotides, the CDR3 is TGTGCCAGCTACCCCGGGACCACCTATGGCTACACCTTC.

CDR3 region: CASSAQGRRYSGANVLTF. The CDR3 DNA follows: TGTGCCAGCAGTGCCCAGGGCAGGAGGTACTCTGGGGCCAACGTCCTGACTTTC. The chain joins TRBV6-1 to TRBJ2-6; either TRBD1 or TRBD2 may supply D (5 bases each). The CDR3 covers 18 residues. The ends were cut back, 4 bases at V and 0 bases at J, with 16 bases in the middle. The germline V gene encodes CDR1 MNHNS and CDR2 SASEGT.

The rearrangement links TRBV5-6 to TRBJ1-5, with a tentative D call TRBD1 (5 bases). Germline-derived CDR1 and CDR2 are SGHDT and YYEEEE. V was cut by 3 bases and J by 7 bases, with 14 bases left in between. The CDR3 consists of 14 residues. The CDR3 DNA is TGTGCCAGCAGCTGGCGGGGGGAAAGGCAGCCCCAGCATTTT. Its translation is CASSWRGERQPQHF.

This chain connects TRBV11-3 to TRBJ1-1, with D perhaps TRBD1 (6 bases). V lost 0 bases and J 1 base, leaving 24 bases between the germline ends. The CDR3 runs to 20 residues. Germline CDR1 reads SGHNT; CDR2 reads YENEEA. For the CDR3, the DNA is TGTGCCAGCAGCTTAGATAGGGGCCACAGGGTACCAGGTGGGAACACTGAAGCTTTCTTT. It specifies CASSLDRGHRVPGGNTEAFF.

The rearrangement uses TRBV7-3 and TRBJ2-1; no reliable D call. Trimming pared 2 bases from V and 5 bases from J, leaving 7 bases between. The germline V gene encodes CDR1 SGHTA and CDR2 FQGTGA. The CDR3 contains 13 residues. CDR3 in DNA: TGTGCCAGCAGCTTAGTGGAAAACAATGAGCAGTTCTTC. Its translation is CASSLVENNEQFF. The complete variable domain, with remaining parts taken from reference TRBV7-3 and TRBJ2-1, reads GAGVSQTPSNKVTEKGKYVELRCDPISGHTALYWYRQSLGQGPEFLIYFQGTGAADDSGLPNDRFFAVRPEGSVSTLKIQRTERGDSAVYLCASSLVENNEQFFGPGTRLTVL.

The chain couples TRBV7-2 to TRBJ2-2, with 9 bases aligning to TRBD1. V gave up 6 bases and J gave up 2 bases; unmatched junction bases: 4. The length of the CDR3 is 15 residues. Germline lookup yields CDR1 SGHTA and CDR2 FQGNSA. For the CDR3, the DNA is TGTGCCAGCAGTCCTACAGGGGGCAACACCGGGGAGCTGTTTTTT. It codes for CASSPTGGNTGELFF.

The genes are TRBV6-1 and TRBJ1-2; D is undetermined. The CDR3 extends over 15 amino acids. Per germline, CDR1 MNHNS and CDR2 SASEGT. Trimming stripped 4 bases from V and 2 bases from J, with 14 bases between. The CDR3 region is CASSGAGRENYGYTF. The CDR3, as DNA: TGTGCCAGCAGTGGTGCAGGAAGAGAAAACTATGGCTACACCTTC.

This clone was found a few times. The rearrangement joins TRBV5-1 to TRBJ2-3; TRBD2 matches 10 bases. CDR1 and CDR2 (germline): SGHRS, YFSETQ. V gave up 4 bases and J gave up 6 bases; unmatched junction bases: 8. The CDR3 consists of 15 residues. The CDR3 DNA reads TGCGCCAGCAGCCCGGGACTAGCGCCTTTGGATACGCAGTATTTT. Residues: CASSPGLAPLDTQYF.

The count of this clone is one. As DNA, the CDR3 is TGTGCCAGCAGAGAGGACTGGGGATCTTCCTACGAGCAGTACTTC. Protein sequence: CASREDWGSSYEQYF. This chain connects TRBV2 to TRBJ2-7; a possible D gene is TRBD2 (5 bases). V was trimmed by 6 bases and J by 1 base, leaving 16 bases between them. Per the germline V gene, CDR1 is SNHLY and CDR2 is FYNNEI. The CDR3 contains 15 residues.

A word on this clone: Other DNA sequences in the same sample also yield this CDR3. The J gene is TRBJ2-1, the V gene TRBV19; D may be TRBD2 (5 bases). The germline gives CDR1 LNHDA, CDR2 SQIVND (reference sequence). The CDR3 runs 15 residues. Trimming removed 1 base at V and 4 bases at J, with 11 bases between. In DNA, the CDR3 is TGTGCCAGTAGTATAGCCAGCGGAAGTTACAATGAGCAGTTCTTC. Translation: CASSIASGSYNEQFF.

V gene TRBV5-4 combines with J gene TRBJ2-1, with 8 positions matching TRBD1. The CDR3 runs to 16 residues. Germline V CDR1 and CDR2: SGHNT, YYREEE (reference sequence). With 4 bases clipped from V and 4 bases from J, the junction kept 10 bases outside the gene matches. CDR3 protein: CASSKTGQGSYNEQFF. CDR3 coding DNA: TGTGCCAGCAGCAAGACCGGACAGGGCTCTTACAATGAGCAGTTCTTC.

This sequence joins TRBV5-6 and TRBJ1-2; D ambiguous. The CDR3 runs to 13 residues. Germline assignment: CDR1 SGHDT and CDR2 YYEEEE. The germline V and J ends were trimmed by 0 bases and 5 bases, with 8 bases remaining between them. CDR3: CASSLVDPYGYTF. DNA of the CDR3: TGTGCCAGCAGCTTGGTAGACCCTTATGGCTACACCTTC.

V gene TRBV6-1 combines with J gene TRBJ2-3; 8 bases are a match to TRBD2. Germline assignment: CDR1 MNHNS and CDR2 SASEGT. The V gene end was trimmed by 1 base and the J gene end by 2 bases; junction bases not matched to a gene: 8. The CDR3 contains 17 residues. The CDR3 coding sequence is TGTGCCAGCAGTGAAGGGGGGGCTAGCGGGTTCACAGATACGCAGTATTTT. Translated, it gives CASSEGGASGFTDTQYF.

The genes are TRBV5-1 and TRBJ2-2; 7 positions agree with TRBD2. The CDR3 length is 15 residues. Germline CDR1 is SGHRS and CDR2 is YFSETQ. Trimming cost V 6 bases and J 2 bases; bases outside gene matches: 7. The CDR3 DNA is TGCGCCAGCACCGTTACGGGGGGTAACACCGGGGAGCTGTTTTTT. Protein product: CASTVTGGNTGELFF.

The V gene is TRBV27, the J gene TRBJ2-6, with TRBD1 matching 10 bases. There are 18 residues in the CDR3. Trimming cost V 5 bases and J 4 bases; bases outside gene matches: 11. The V gene's germline CDR1 is MNHEY and CDR2 SMNVEV (reference sequence). The DNA of the CDR3 is TGTGCCAGCAGTCAGGGACAGGGGCCCGGGGGAGGGGCCAACGTCCTGACTTTC. It is translated as CASSQGQGPGGGANVLTF.

This chain links TRBV5-1 with TRBJ2-5; D is possibly TRBD1 or TRBD2 (5 bases each). CDR3 length: 13 amino acids. Germline loops: CDR1 SGHRS, CDR2 YFSETQ. Trimming removed 0 bases from V and 6 bases from J, with 9 bases in between. CDR3 residues: CASSLGGTQTQYF. The CDR3 DNA reads TGCGCCAGCAGCTTGGGGGGGACGCAGACCCAGTACTTC. The variable domain in full, with the rest retrieved from reference TRBV5-1 and TRBJ2-5, is KAGVTQTPRYLIKTRGQQVTLSCSPISGHRSVSWYQQTPGQGLQFLFEYFSETQRNKGNFPGRFSGRQFSNSRSEMNVSTLELGDSALYLCASSLGGTQTQYFGPGTRLLVL.

The CDR3 spells CASSLSGGVADTQYF. The CDR3 DNA reads TGTGCCAGCAGTTTGTCCGGGGGAGTGGCAGATACGCAGTATTTT. The chain uses TRBV27 and TRBJ2-3; a possible D gene is TRBD2 (6 bases). Looked up from germline, CDR1 is MNHEY and CDR2 is SMNVEV (reference sequence). The CDR3 spans 15 residues. V gave up 3 bases and J gave up 4 bases, with 14 bases separating them.

The chain recombines TRBV27 with TRBJ2-2; D possibly corresponds to TRBD1 (6 bases). Trimming removed 7 bases from V and 6 bases from J, with 18 bases in between. This CDR3 comprises 15 residues. Germline V gives CDR1 MNHEY, CDR2 SMNVEV (reference sequence). CDR3 residues: CASIPSRTEAGELFF. DNA of the CDR3: TGTGCCAGCATTCCTTCAAGGACAGAGGCCGGGGAGCTGTTTTTT.

V is TRBV19 and J is TRBJ2-1, with 10 bases lining up with TRBD2. The ends lost 3 bases at V and 8 bases at J; junction bases unmatched: 7. CDR1 and CDR2 from the germline V gene are LNHDA and SQIVND (reference sequence). This CDR3 comprises 15 residues. The CDR3 here is CASSILPSGRDEQFF. CDR3 in DNA: TGTGCCAGTAGTATTCTGCCTAGCGGGAGAGATGAGCAGTTCTTC.